This T cell receptor beta chain was documented in a study of blood T cells in healthy people across ages. A sample-barcoded 5' primer and a J-beta primer mix were used in a second PCR of about 6 to 11 cycles. TCRdb itself ran the 5' RACE reads through MiXCR, one entry per CDR3 protein. The data hold 1.5 million to 2 million distinct CDR3 sequences, with more than 35% observed a single time. Study findings and constraints: With unsorted PBMCs, a conclusive comparison of naive versus antigen-experienced cells was not possible.

Germline V gives CDR1 MNHEY, CDR2 SMNVEV (reference sequence). The CDR3 is made up of 14 amino acids. V shed 1 base and J shed 0 bases, with 4 bases lying between them. As for this clonotype: Antigen: not known.

What was sequenced was blood. The chain joins TRBV27 to TRBJ1-3; D unresolved. The clonotype was recovered from a human donor in good health. The CDR3 DNA reads as TGTGCCAGCAGTTTATTCAGCTCTGGAAACACCATATATTTT. It yields the protein CASSLFSSGNTIYF.